These 5 T cell receptor beta chains were sequenced from one sample in a study of blood T cell repertoires in COVID-19. Method: immunoSEQ multiplex PCR; TCRdb's copy keeps in-frame clones and lacks some. The sample consists of about 140,000 clones, around nine tenths of them appearing once. The sequencing sample was made of peripheral blood. Source of these receptors: a man aged 50 to 60 with active or convalescent COVID-19.

The CDR3 loop reads CASSLDGQGRSYEKLFF. CDR3 DNA sequence: TGTGCCAGCAGCTTAGACGGTCAGGGTCGTTCTTATGAAAAACTGTTTTTT. The chain carries TRBV7-9 and TRBJ1-4; tentatively, D is TRBD1 (5 bases). V lost 1 base and J 6 bases, leaving 18 bases between the germline ends. CDR1 and CDR2 from the germline V gene are SEHNR and FQNEAQ (reference sequence). The length of the CDR3 is 17 residues.

The chain uses TRBV9 and TRBJ2-3; possible D gene TRBD1, 6 bases. CDR3 length equals 14 residues. In germline, CDR1 is SGDLS, CDR2 YYNGEE. The V end lost 4 bases, the J end lost 6 bases, and 15 bases lay between the germline ends. The DNA for the CDR3 is TGTGCCAGCAGCAAAGGACAGAGAATGGATACGCAGTATTTT. Translation: CASSKGQRMDTQYF.

The CDR3 spells CASSATGLSQPQHF. DNA of the CDR3: TGTGCCAGCAGTGCCACAGGGTTAAGTCAGCCCCAGCATTTT. V is TRBV27 and J is TRBJ1-5; TRBD1 might be the D (6 bases). Trimming pared 5 bases from V and 6 bases from J, leaving 14 bases between. This CDR3 contains 14 residues. The germline CDR1 and CDR2 sequences are MNHEY and SMNVEV (reference sequence).

The chain has TRBV7-6 and TRBJ2-3; 16 nucleotides align to TRBD2. The germline V gene encodes CDR1 SGHVS and CDR2 FNYEAQ. The CDR3 loop spans 18 amino acids. Trimming cost V 7 bases and J 0 bases; bases outside gene matches: 7. The CDR3, as DNA: TGTGCCAGCACGGGACTAGCGGGAGGGCTCCCTAGCACAGATACGCAGTATTTT. This codes for CASTGLAGGLPSTDTQYF.

The chain couples TRBV5-8 to TRBJ2-3; possible D gene TRBD2, 6 bases. The V gene lost 1 base and the J gene lost 1 base, with 10 bases spanning the gap. The CDR3 is 15 residues long. Germline V gene lookup returns CDR1 SGHTS and CDR2 YDEGEE. The CDR3 DNA sequence: TGTGCCAGCAGCTTGAGGAGGGCCCGCACAGATACGCAGTATTTT. This encodes CASSLRRARTDTQYF.